Each of the 14 T cell receptor beta chains below was sequenced from the same sample in a study of shared T cell receptors in the human thymus. Generated by immunoSEQ multiplex PCR, the TCRdb table keeps only in-frame clones and is missing some. This sample carries some 400,000 clones, around 95% of them seen once, and the ten largest clones take roughly 0.02%. Source material: thymocytes. The receptors were sampled from a human donor.

V gene TRBV6-1 combines with J gene TRBJ2-7; TRBD2 aligns across 10 bases. Germline V gene lookup returns CDR1 MNHNS and CDR2 SASEGT. CDR3 length equals 14 residues. Unmatched junction bases numbered 5, after V lost 6 bases and J lost 3 bases. The CDR3 loop is CASSPTSGRYEQYF. CDR3 bases: TGTGCCAGCAGCCCGACTAGCGGGCGCTACGAGCAGTACTTC.

The chain is built from TRBV4-3 and TRBJ1-5, with no clear D. Per germline, CDR1 LGHNA and CDR2 YSLEER. The V and J ends lost 3 bases and 4 bases respectively, with 10 bases between them. CDR3 length: 14 amino acids. Here the CDR3 reads CASSQILGNQPQHF. DNA for the CDR3: TGCGCCAGCAGCCAGATCCTTGGAAATCAGCCCCAGCATTTT.

The CDR3 loop reads CASSGSPSRTSGSSYEQYF. In nucleotides, the CDR3 is TGTGCCAGCAGCGGATCGCCAAGTCGGACTAGCGGCTCATCTTACGAGCAGTACTTC. The genes are TRBV5-5 and TRBJ2-7, with 10 bases fitting TRBD2. Trimming removed 4 bases from V and 4 bases from J; junction bases left unmatched: 20. The CDR3 runs to 19 residues. CDR1 is SGHKS and CDR2 is YYEKEE in the germline V gene (reference sequence).

This rearrangement joins TRBV6-5 to TRBJ2-7, with D maybe TRBD2 (5 bases). This CDR3 has 13 residues. CDR1 is MNHEY and CDR2 is SVGAGI in the germline V gene. V lost 4 bases, J lost 3 bases, and 10 bases lay in between. Here the CDR3 DNA reads TGTGCCAGCAGTTCACCGACTAACTACGAGCAGTACTTC. Protein sequence: CASSSPTNYEQYF.

The chain couples TRBV4-1 to TRBJ2-7, with 8 positions matching TRBD2. The CDR3 sequence is 16 residues long. V dropped 3 bases and J dropped 5; count of bases not matched to a gene: 12. Germline V lookup: CDR1 MGHRA, CDR2 YSYEKL. CDR3 region: CASSHRRQREFDEQYF. The CDR3 DNA is TGCGCCAGCAGCCACCGCCGCCAGCGGGAGTTCGACGAGCAGTACTTC.

The chain has TRBV2 and TRBJ2-7; D unresolved. The germline gives CDR1 SNHLY, CDR2 FYNNEI. The CDR3 is 12 residues long. V was pared by 6 bases and J by 4 bases, with 10 bases between. In DNA, the CDR3 is TGTGCCAGCAGCTCCGGACCTTACGAGCAGTACTTC. Its protein product is CASSSGPYEQYF. Full variable domain (remainder filled in from reference TRBV2 and TRBJ2-7): EPEVTQTPSHQVTQMGQEVILRCVPISNHLYFYWYRQILGQKVEFLVSFYNNEISEKSEIFDDQFSVERPDGSNFTLKIRSTKLEDSAMYFCASSSGPYEQYFGPGTRLTVT.

V is TRBV28 and J is TRBJ2-1; TRBD2 matches at 8 bases. This CDR3 has 14 residues. Germline CDR1 is MDHEN and CDR2 is SYDVKM. The ends lost 5 bases at V and 6 bases at J; junction bases unmatched: 6. CDR3 sequence: CASSLAGPSNEQFF. The CDR3 nucleotides are TGTGCCAGCAGTCTAGCGGGCCCCTCCAATGAGCAGTTCTTC. The variable domain in full, completed from reference TRBV28 and TRBJ2-1, reads DVKVTQSSRYLVKRTGEKVFLECVQDMDHENMFWYRQDPGLGLRLIYFSYDVKMKEKGDIPEGYSVSREKKERFSLILESASTNQTSMYLCASSLAGPSNEQFFGPGTRLTVL.

This clone was picked up one time. V usage is TRBV5-1 and J usage is TRBJ2-1; 14 bases match TRBD2. Germline trimming cut 0 bases from V and 7 bases from J; bases unmatched to any gene: 9. This CDR3 is built from 18 residues. The germline CDR1 and CDR2 sequences are SGHRS and YFSETQ. CDR3 nucleotides: TGCGCCAGCAGCTTGGCTCTGGGGACTAGCGGGAGTACGAATGAGCAGTTCTTC. Its protein product is CASSLALGTSGSTNEQFF.

This clone appeared once. V gene TRBV25-1 combines with J gene TRBJ1-1; D uncertain. The CDR3 runs to 13 residues. V was shortened by 3 bases and J by 6 bases, with 11 bases between the two germline ends. Germline loops: CDR1 MGHDK, CDR2 SYGVNS. Here the CDR3 reads CASSDSTLAEAFF. CDR3 nucleotide sequence: TGTGCCAGCAGTGATTCGACCCTGGCTGAAGCTTTCTTT.

The chain recombines TRBV28 with TRBJ2-7; no clear D. Germline V gene sequence: CDR1 MDHEN, CDR2 SYDVKM. The CDR3 contains 14 residues. V was cut by 2 bases and J by 6 bases, with 14 bases left in between. In DNA form, the CDR3 reads TGTGCCAGCAGTTTAAGACTTTCCCTCGCCGAGCAGTACTTC. Protein: CASSLRLSLAEQYF. Supplemented by reference TRBV28 and TRBJ2-7, the full variable domain reads DVKVTQSSRYLVKRTGEKVFLECVQDMDHENMFWYRQDPGLGLRLIYFSYDVKMKEKGDIPEGYSVSREKKERFSLILESASTNQTSMYLCASSLRLSLAEQYFGPGTRLTVT.

J is TRBJ2-1 and V is TRBV7-2, with D possibly being TRBD2 (6 bases). Germline CDR1 SGHTA, CDR2 FQGNSA. The CDR3 totals 14 residues. The V end lost 5 bases, the J end lost 9 bases, and 17 bases lay between the germline ends. The CDR3 loop is CASSPGTGRSEQFF. The DNA for the CDR3 is TGTGCCAGCAGCCCAGGGACGGGGAGGAGTGAGCAGTTCTTC. The whole variable domain, remainder taken from reference TRBV7-2 and TRBJ2-1, is GAGVSQSPSNKVTEKGKDVELRCDPISGHTALYWYRQSLGQGLEFLIYFQGNSAPDKSGLPSDRFSAERTGGSVSTLTIQRTQQEDSAVYLCASSPGTGRSEQFFGPGTRLTVL.

The chain employs TRBV10-1 and TRBJ2-1, with 10 nucleotides matching TRBD2. Trimming took 6 bases from V and 6 from J; bases not matched to a gene: 5. This CDR3 contains 14 residues. The germline V gene has CDR1 WNHNN and CDR2 SYGVQD (reference sequence). CDR3 residues: CASRSGTSANEQFF. As DNA, the CDR3 is TGCGCCAGCAGATCCGGGACTAGCGCCAATGAGCAGTTCTTC.

The CDR3 reads CASSFAAGELSYNEQFF. The CDR3 DNA follows: TGTGCCAGCAGCTTTGCTGCGGGAGAACTCTCCTACAATGAGCAGTTCTTC. The chain links TRBV5-6 to TRBJ2-1; 7 bases map to TRBD2. CDR3 length: 17 residues. The germline gives CDR1 SGHDT, CDR2 YYEEEE. J was trimmed by 0 bases and V by 2 bases; bases with no gene match: 8. The full variable domain, rest sourced from reference TRBV5-6 and TRBJ2-1, is DAGVTQSPTHLIKTRGQQVTLRCSPKSGHDTVSWYQQALGQGPQFIFQYYEEEERQRGNFPDRFSGHQFPNYSSELNVNALLLGDSALYLCASSFAAGELSYNEQFFGPGTRLTVL.

The chain couples TRBV28 to TRBJ1-2; 9 nucleotides agree with TRBD1. Germline values: CDR1 MDHEN, CDR2 SYDVKM. The CDR3 consists of 13 residues. V lost 3 bases to trimming and J lost 5 bases; unmatched junction nucleotides: 1. The CDR3 region has the DNA TGTGCCAGCAGTTTGACAGGGGGGTATGGCTACACCTTC. Amino acids: CASSLTGGYGYTF.